This TCR beta chain is drawn from a study of regulatory T cells in long-lasting Graves disease. Construction of the TCR beta libraries employed iRepertoire HTBI primers in conjunction with Arm-PCR of CDR3 regions. TCRdb ran MiXCR on the multiplex PCR reads and lists one entry per CDR3 protein. Counted here are about 620,000 distinct CDR3 sequences, roughly 16% occurring once; the ten biggest clones make up about 20%. Ten or more counts support this clonotype. Germline CDR1 reads SGHTA; CDR2 reads FQGNSA. Trimming at V came to 5 bases and at J to 0 bases, leaving 7 bases not matched to a gene. CDR3 length: 15 residues. The time point here: newly diagnosed GD, antithyroid drugs for less than 3 months. With RNA extracted from PBMCs as input, the TCR library was made. The data also belong to a second study, concerning T cells in Graves' hyperthyroidism and ophthalmopathy. As reported in that work: Pregnant or lactating patients were excluded, as were those with uncontrolled infection or other autoimmune disease. First-round RT-PCR of the TCR CDR3 relied on the HTBI primer set.

The gene calls are TRBV7-2 and TRBJ2-7; 7 bases fit TRBD2. Sequences were derived from peripheral blood mononuclear cells (PBMCs), sampled at new diagnosis, from a patient treated with antithyroid drugs. The TCR originated in a woman younger than 45 with Graves disease. CDR3 amino acids: CASSPMGGVSYEQYF. In nucleotides, the CDR3 is TGTGCCAGCAGCCCGATGGGAGGGGTCTCCTACGAGCAGTACTTC. Together with reference TRBV7-2 and TRBJ2-7, the CDR3 gives the full variable domain: GAGVSQSPSNKVTEKGKDVELRCDPISGHTALYWYRQSLGQGLEFLIYFQGNSAPDKSGLPSDRFSAERTGGSVSTLTIQRTQQEDSAVYLCASSPMGGVSYEQYFGPGTRLTVT.